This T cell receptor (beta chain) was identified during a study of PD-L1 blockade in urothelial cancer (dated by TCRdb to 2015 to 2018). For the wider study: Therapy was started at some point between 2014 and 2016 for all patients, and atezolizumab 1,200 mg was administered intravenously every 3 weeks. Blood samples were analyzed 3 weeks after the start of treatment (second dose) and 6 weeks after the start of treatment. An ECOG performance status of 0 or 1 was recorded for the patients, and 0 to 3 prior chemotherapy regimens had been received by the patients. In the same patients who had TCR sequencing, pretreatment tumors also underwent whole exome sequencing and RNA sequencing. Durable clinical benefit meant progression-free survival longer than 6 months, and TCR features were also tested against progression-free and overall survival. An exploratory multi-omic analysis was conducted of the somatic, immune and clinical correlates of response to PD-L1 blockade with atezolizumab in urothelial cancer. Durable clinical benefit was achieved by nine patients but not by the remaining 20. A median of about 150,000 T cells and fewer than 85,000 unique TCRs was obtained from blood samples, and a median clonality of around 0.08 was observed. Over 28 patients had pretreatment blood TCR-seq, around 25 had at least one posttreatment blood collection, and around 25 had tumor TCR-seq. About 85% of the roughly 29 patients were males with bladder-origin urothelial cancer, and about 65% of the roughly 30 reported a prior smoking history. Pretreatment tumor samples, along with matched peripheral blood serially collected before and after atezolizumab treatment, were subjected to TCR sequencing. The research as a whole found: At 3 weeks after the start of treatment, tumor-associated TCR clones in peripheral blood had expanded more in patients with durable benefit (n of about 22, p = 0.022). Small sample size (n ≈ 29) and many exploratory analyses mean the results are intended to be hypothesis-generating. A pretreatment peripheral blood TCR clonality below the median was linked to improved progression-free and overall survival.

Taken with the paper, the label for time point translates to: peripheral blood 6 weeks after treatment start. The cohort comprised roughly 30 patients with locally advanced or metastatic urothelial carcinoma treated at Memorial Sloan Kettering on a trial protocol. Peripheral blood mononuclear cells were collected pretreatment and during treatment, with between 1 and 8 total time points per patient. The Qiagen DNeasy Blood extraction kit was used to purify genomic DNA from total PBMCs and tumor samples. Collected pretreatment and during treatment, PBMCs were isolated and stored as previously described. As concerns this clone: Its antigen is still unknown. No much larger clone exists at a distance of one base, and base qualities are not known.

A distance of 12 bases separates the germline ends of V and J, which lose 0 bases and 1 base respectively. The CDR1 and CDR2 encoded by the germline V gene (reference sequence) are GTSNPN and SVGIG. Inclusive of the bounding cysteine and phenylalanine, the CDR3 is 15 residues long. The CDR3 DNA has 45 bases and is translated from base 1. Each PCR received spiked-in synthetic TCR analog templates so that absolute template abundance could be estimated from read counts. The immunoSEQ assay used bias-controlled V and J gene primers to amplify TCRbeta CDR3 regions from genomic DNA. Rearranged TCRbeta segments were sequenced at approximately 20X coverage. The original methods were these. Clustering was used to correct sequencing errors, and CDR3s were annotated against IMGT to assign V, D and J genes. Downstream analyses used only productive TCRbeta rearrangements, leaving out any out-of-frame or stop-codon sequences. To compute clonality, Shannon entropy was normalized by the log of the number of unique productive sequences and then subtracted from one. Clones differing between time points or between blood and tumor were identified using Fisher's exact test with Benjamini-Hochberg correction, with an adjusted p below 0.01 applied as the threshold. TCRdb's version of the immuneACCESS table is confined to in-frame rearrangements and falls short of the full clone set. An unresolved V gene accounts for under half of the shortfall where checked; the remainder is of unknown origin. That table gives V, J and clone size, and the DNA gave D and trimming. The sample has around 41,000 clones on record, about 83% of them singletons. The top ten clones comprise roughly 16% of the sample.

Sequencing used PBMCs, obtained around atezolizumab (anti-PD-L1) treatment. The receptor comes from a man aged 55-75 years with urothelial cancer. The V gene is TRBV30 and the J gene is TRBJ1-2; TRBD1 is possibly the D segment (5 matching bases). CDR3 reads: CAWSVQAPRNYGYTF. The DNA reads TGTGCCTGGAGTGTACAGGCCCCTCGTAACTATGGCTACACCTTC.